Listed below are T cell receptor beta chains from one sample, sequenced in a study of cytomegalovirus exposure and HLA in healthy donors. Some clones are missing from TCRdb's copy, which holds only in-frame ones; the method was immunoSEQ multiplex PCR. The profile shows about 200,000 clones, 70% to 90% of them singletons. The sample was PBMCs. The receptors come from a man aged 25 to 40 in good health and CMV-seronegative. The CDR3 runs from the conserved cysteine through the conserved F or W. A D gene is named only where the DNA matches it firmly. Not every row has a clone size; where given, it reads once, few, many or a size class.

abundance	d_gene	v_gene	j_gene	CDR3nt	CDR3aa
.	TRBD1	TRBV6-5	TRBJ2-6	TGTGCCAGCAGTTCGGGACAGCCCTCTGGGGCCAGCGTCCTGACTTTC	CASSSGQPSGASVLTF
.	TRBD2	TRBV27	TRBJ2-7	TGTGCCAGCAGTTTCTCGTTGTCGGCTAGCGGGGCCGGCAGGTACGAGCAGTACTTC	CASSFSLSASGAGRYEQYF
.	.	TRBV7-9	TRBJ2-1	TGTGCCAGCAGCTTAGTAGCGGCCAATGAGCAGTTCTTC	CASSLVAANEQFF
.	.	TRBV25-1	TRBJ2-7	TGTGCCAGCAGTGATTCCTACGAGCAGTACTTC	CASSDSYEQYF
.	TRBD1	TRBV29-1	TRBJ2-3	TGCAGCGTTGGGGGGACAGGGGGCGAGAATACGCAGTATTTT	CSVGGTGGENTQYF
.	TRBD2	TRBV9	TRBJ2-5	TGTGCCAGCAGCGTAGAGGCTAGCGGCGGAGAGACCCAGTACTTC	CASSVEASGGETQYF
.	TRBD2	TRBV2	TRBJ2-5	TGTGCCAGCAGCCTAACTAGCGGGGGCACCCCCCAGAAAAAAGAGACCCAGTACTTC	CASSLTSGGTPQKKETQYF
.	.	TRBV4-2	TRBJ2-7	TGTGCCAGCAGCCAACGGGTCGGGTTCGGCTCCTACGAGCAGTACTTC	CASSQRVGFGSYEQYF
.	.	TRBV5-1	TRBJ2-2	TGCGCCAGCAGCGTAGTACCGGGACATCAGAACACCGGGGAGCTGTTTTTT	CASSVVPGHQNTGELFF
.	TRBD2	TRBV2	TRBJ2-2	TGTGCCAGCAGCCGCTCTAGCGGGGGGGCCGGGGAGCTGTTTTTT	CASSRSSGGAGELFF
.	TRBD1	TRBV7-3	TRBJ1-6	TGTGCCAGCAGCCCGGGACAGGGAAAGTCACCCCTCCACTTT	CASSPGQGKSPLHF
.	TRBD1	TRBV6-6	TRBJ2-1	TGTGCCAGCAGTTACGAGACAGGGTGGGGGAATGAGCAGTTCTTC	CASSYETGWGNEQFF
few	.	TRBV6-1	TRBJ2-7	TGTGCCAGCGGGGAGTTCCCCTCCTACGAGCAGTACTTC	CASGEFPSYEQYF
.	.	TRBV13	TRBJ2-3	TGTGCCAGCAGCTTATTAACAGATACGCAGTATTTT	CASSLLTDTQYF
.	.	TRBV13	TRBJ1-5	TGTGCCAGCAGCTTCGGCCAGACAAATCAGCCCCAGCATTTT	CASSFGQTNQPQHF
.	TRBD2	TRBV6-1	TRBJ2-3	TGTGCCAGCAGTGGGACTAGCGGGGGGATCACAGATACGCAGTATTTT	CASSGTSGGITDTQYF
.	TRBD2	TRBV9	TRBJ2-3	TGTGCCAGCAGCGGTAGCGGGGGGGGAGATACGCAGTATTTT	CASSGSGGGDTQYF
.	.	TRBV6-5	TRBJ2-5	TGTGCCAGCAGTTCGACCCCCCCAGGGCCGCGGTACTTC	CASSSTPPGPRYF
few	TRBD1	TRBV5-6	TRBJ1-6	TGTGCCAGCAGCCCCTCGGACAGGGGGAATTCACCCCTCCACTTT	CASSPSDRGNSPLHF
few	.	TRBV7-2	TRBJ1-1	TGTGCCAGCAGCTTAGTTTTAGACACTGAAGCTTTCTTT	CASSLVLDTEAFF
.	.	TRBV27	TRBJ2-3	TGTGCCAGCAGTTTATCCGGGGACTTTCGTCGCGGCACAGATACGCAGTATTTT	CASSLSGDFRRGTDTQYF
.	.	TRBV6-4	TRBJ2-3	TGTGCCAGCAGTGGGTCAGGGTTGACAGATACGCAGTATTTT	CASSGSGLTDTQYF
.	.	TRBV9	TRBJ2-3	TGTGCCAGCAGCGTAACAACTACTAGCACAGATACGCAGTATTTT	CASSVTTTSTDTQYF
few	.	TRBV7-8	TRBJ1-5	TGTGCCAGCAGCTTAGTGTCAGGGATGGGCGGCAATCAGCCCCAGCATTTT	CASSLVSGMGGNQPQHF
.	.	TRBV6-1	TRBJ2-1	TGTGCCAGCAGGATTAGCTCCTACAATGAGCAGTTCTTC	CASRISSYNEQFF
.	TRBD1	TRBV30	TRBJ1-6	TGTGCCTGGAGTAAGGGACAGGGAGGCAGTCCATATAATTCACCCCTCCACTTT	CAWSKGQGGSPYNSPLHF
.	TRBD1	TRBV19	TRBJ1-2	TGTGCCAGTAGTATAGACCGGGACAGCTTCTATGGCTACACCTTC	CASSIDRDSFYGYTF
.	.	TRBV9	TRBJ2-7	TGTGCCAGCAGCGATGGCGGGGGCGCCGAGCAGTACTTC	CASSDGGGAEQYF
.	.	TRBV19	TRBJ2-1	TGTGCCAGTAGTCGAGACTCCTATCATGAGCAGTTCTTC	CASSRDSYHEQFF
.	TRBD1	TRBV7-2	TRBJ2-2	TGTGCCAGCAGCTCATTAGGACAGGGCAACACCGGGGAGCTGTTTTTT	CASSSLGQGNTGELFF
.	TRBD2	TRBV5-1	TRBJ2-1	TGCGCCAGCAGGACTAGCGGGGGGTTGAATGAGCAGTTCTTC	CASRTSGGLNEQFF
.	.	TRBV9	TRBJ2-2	TGTGCCAGCAGCGTAGTTGAGGCCACCGGGGAGCTGTTTTTT	CASSVVEATGELFF
once	.	TRBV7-6	TRBJ2-2	TGTGCCAGCAGCTTCGGGGAGGCCGGGGAGCTGTTTTTT	CASSFGEAGELFF
.	.	TRBV27	TRBJ2-7	TGTGCCAGCAGTCTAAGCCCCGTTTGGGAGCAGTACTTC	CASSLSPVWEQYF
.	.	TRBV9	TRBJ2-1	TGTGCCAGCAGCGTAGCGTGGGGAGCCTACAATGAGCAGTTCTTC	CASSVAWGAYNEQFF
.	TRBD1	TRBV7-2	TRBJ2-7	TGTGCCAGCAGCTTAGCGACGGACAGGGGGTACGAGCAGTACTTC	CASSLATDRGYEQYF
once	TRBD2	TRBV5-4	TRBJ2-1	TGTGCCAGCAGCTTATTTAGCGGGGGGGCCGGTGAGCAGTTCTTC	CASSLFSGGAGEQFF
.	.	TRBV19	TRBJ1-1	TGTGCCAGTCGAACGGCCAGGGGGAACACTGAAGCTTTCTTT	CASRTARGNTEAFF
.	.	TRBV28	TRBJ1-1	TGTGCCAGCAGTTTAGATCGGTACACTGAAGCTTTCTTT	CASSLDRYTEAFF
.	TRBD1	TRBV7-2	TRBJ1-2	TGTGCCAGCAGCAATCAGGGGGGCGGCTATGGCTACACCTTC	CASSNQGGGYGYTF
.	.	TRBV7-6	TRBJ1-1	TGTGCCAGCAGCCCTTGGGAGACTGGAGGATCGAGGACTGAAGCTTTCTTT	CASSPWETGGSRTEAFF
.	TRBD2	TRBV9	TRBJ2-7	TGTGCCAGCAGCGTAGAGGATGACGGGGGGGCTGACGAGCAGTACTTC	CASSVEDDGGADEQYF
.	TRBD1	TRBV2	TRBJ2-7	TGTGCCAGCAAGGATCCGAGGGGACAGTCTCCCTACGAGCAGTACTTC	CASKDPRGQSPYEQYF
.	.	TRBV27	TRBJ2-7	TGTGCCAGCAGTTCCCGAGGGCGGGCGGTTACCTACGAGCAGTACTTC	CASSSRGRAVTYEQYF
.	.	TRBV5-4	TRBJ1-2	TGTGCCAGCGGTTTACAGGGATGGGGTTATGGCTACACCTTC	CASGLQGWGYGYTF
.	.	TRBV9	TRBJ1-2	TGTGCCAGCAGCGCTCCGCGGATGAACTATGGCTACACCTTC	CASSAPRMNYGYTF
.	TRBD1	TRBV6-5	TRBJ2-7	TGTGCCAGCAAATACAGGGGCAGTCTCGGCGAGCAGTACTTC	CASKYRGSLGEQYF
once	.	TRBV18	TRBJ1-1	TGTGCCAGCTCACCAAATCAGGGTCGGAACACTGAAGCTTTCTTT	CASSPNQGRNTEAFF